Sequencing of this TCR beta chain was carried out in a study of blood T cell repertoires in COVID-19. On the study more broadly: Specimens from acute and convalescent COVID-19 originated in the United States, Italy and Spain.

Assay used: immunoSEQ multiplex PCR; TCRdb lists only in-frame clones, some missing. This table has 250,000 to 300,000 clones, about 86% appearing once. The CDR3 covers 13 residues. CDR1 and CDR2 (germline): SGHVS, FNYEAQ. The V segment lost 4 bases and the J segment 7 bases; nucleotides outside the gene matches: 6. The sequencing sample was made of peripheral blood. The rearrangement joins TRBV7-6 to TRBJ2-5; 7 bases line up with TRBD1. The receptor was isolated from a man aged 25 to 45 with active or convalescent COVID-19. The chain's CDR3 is CASSYGQDGTQYF. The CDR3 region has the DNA TGTGCCAGCAGCTATGGACAGGACGGGACCCAGTACTTC. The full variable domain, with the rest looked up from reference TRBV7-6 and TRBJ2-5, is GAGVSQSPRYKVTKRGQDVALRCDPISGHVSLYWYRQALGQGPEFLTYFNYEAQQDKSGLPNDRFSAERPEGSISTLTIQRTEQRDSAMYRCASSYGQDGTQYFGPGTRLLVL.